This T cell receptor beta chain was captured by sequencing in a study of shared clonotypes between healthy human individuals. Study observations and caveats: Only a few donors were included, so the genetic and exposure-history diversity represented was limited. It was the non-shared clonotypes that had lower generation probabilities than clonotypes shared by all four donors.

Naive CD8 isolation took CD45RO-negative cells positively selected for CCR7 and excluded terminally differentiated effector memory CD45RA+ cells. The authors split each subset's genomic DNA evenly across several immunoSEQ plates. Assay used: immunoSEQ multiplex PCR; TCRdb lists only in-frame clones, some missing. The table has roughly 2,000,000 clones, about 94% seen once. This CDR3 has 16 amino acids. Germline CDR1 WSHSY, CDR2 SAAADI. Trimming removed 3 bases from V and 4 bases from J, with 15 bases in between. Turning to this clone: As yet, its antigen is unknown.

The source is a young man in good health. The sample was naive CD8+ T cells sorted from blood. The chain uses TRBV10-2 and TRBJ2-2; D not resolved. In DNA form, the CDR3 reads TGCGCCAGCAGTGATTTAATTGATTCGGGCACCGGGGAGCTGTTTTTT. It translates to CASSDLIDSGTGELFF.